The 23 T cell receptor beta chains presented below share a single source sample, sequenced in a study of blood T cell repertoires in COVID-19. The data were produced by immunoSEQ multiplex PCR, yet TCRdb's version contains in-frame clones alone and is incomplete. This table has over 65,000 clones, 87% appearing once. Sequences were obtained from peripheral blood. The source of these receptors is a human donor in a cohort sampled during active COVID-19.

This clone was recorded once. J is TRBJ2-7 and V is TRBV7-2; TRBD2 agrees at 12 bases. The CDR3 length is 16 residues. J was trimmed by 6 bases and V by 5 bases; bases with no gene match: 11. Germline CDR1 SGHTA, CDR2 FQGNSA. The DNA of the CDR3 is TGTGCCAGCAGCCCCCCTAGCGGGAGGGCCTCTGGCGAGCAGTACTTC. Translating it yields CASSPPSGRASGEQYF.

The chain has TRBV11-1 and TRBJ2-2; maybe TRBD1 (5 bases). The CDR3 runs to 15 residues. Trimming cost V 2 bases and J 0 bases, with 7 bases left between them. Germline V lookup: CDR1 SGHAT, CDR2 FQDESV (reference sequence). CDR3 region: CASSLQGSNTGELFF. The CDR3 nucleotides read TGTGCCAGCAGCTTACAGGGATCGAACACCGGGGAGCTGTTTTTT. Full variable domain (missing parts from reference TRBV11-1 and TRBJ2-2): EAEVAQSPRYKITEKSQAVAFWCDPISGHATLYWYRQILGQGPELLVQFQDESVVDDSQLPKDRFSAERLKGVDSTLKIQPAELGDSAMYLCASSLQGSNTGELFFGEGSRLTVL.

V and J are TRBV7-8 and TRBJ1-5; D is ambiguous. Germline V CDR1 and CDR2: SGHVS, FQNEAQ. V was clipped by 5 bases and J by 3 bases, with 11 bases between them. This CDR3 comprises 14 residues. CDR3 protein: CASSQVGANQPQHF. CDR3 coding DNA: TGTGCCAGCAGCCAAGTGGGCGCCAATCAGCCCCAGCATTTT.

The rearrangement links TRBV6-5 to TRBJ1-2; D is possibly TRBD1 (6 bases). Per the germline V gene, CDR1 is MNHEY and CDR2 is SVGAGI. The CDR3 extends over 14 amino acids. V was pared by 6 bases and J by 4 bases, with 15 bases between. CDR3 protein: CASRPRQEGYGYTF. The CDR3 DNA reads TGTGCCAGCAGGCCCCGACAGGAAGGCTATGGCTACACCTTC.

The CDR3 spells CASSRQGGGNQETQYF. The CDR3 DNA reads as TGTGCCAGCTCACGGCAGGGTGGCGGGAATCAAGAGACCCAGTACTTC. V usage is TRBV18 and J usage is TRBJ2-5; TRBD2 might be the D (6 bases). Trimming removed 4 bases at V and 2 bases at J, with 17 bases between. The V gene's germline CDR1 is KGHSH and CDR2 LQKENI. This CDR3 comprises 16 residues.

V and J are TRBV5-1 and TRBJ2-3, with 12 bases matching TRBD2. Germline values: CDR1 SGHRS, CDR2 YFSETQ. The trim removed 1 base at V and 4 bases at J, leaving 7 bases unmatched. There are 17 residues in the CDR3. This chain's CDR3 is CASSLSALAGGADTQYF. The CDR3 region has the DNA TGCGCCAGCAGCTTGTCAGCCCTAGCGGGAGGGGCAGATACGCAGTATTTT. The full variable domain, in which reference TRBV5-1 and TRBJ2-3 provide the parts outside the CDR3, is KAGVTQTPRYLIKTRGQQVTLSCSPISGHRSVSWYQQTPGQGLQFLFEYFSETQRNKGNFPGRFSGRQFSNSRSEMNVSTLELGDSALYLCASSLSALAGGADTQYFGPGTRLTVL.

This rearrangement joins TRBV6-1 to TRBJ2-2; 7 bases are a match to TRBD1. There are 13 residues in the CDR3. CDR1 and CDR2 (germline): MNHNS, SASEGT. V lost 3 bases, J lost 6 bases, and 1 base stayed unmatched. CDR3 in amino acids: CASSEQGAGELFF. The CDR3 DNA reads TGTGCCAGCAGTGAGCAGGGGGCCGGGGAGCTGTTTTTT.

The genes are TRBV11-3 and TRBJ2-2, with 10 bases that match TRBD2. J gave up 4 bases and V 4 bases, and 6 bases lay outside the gene matches. This CDR3 region has 16 residues. Germline V gene lookup returns CDR1 SGHNT and CDR2 YENEEA. The CDR3 spells CASSSSGRAGTGELFF. CDR3 in DNA: TGTGCCAGCAGCTCAAGCGGGAGGGCCGGCACCGGGGAGCTGTTTTTT. Using reference TRBV11-3 and TRBJ2-2 for the parts outside the CDR3, the full variable domain is EAGVVQSPRYKIIEKKQPVAFWCNPISGHNTLYWYLQNLGQGPELLIRYENEEAVDDSQLPKDRFSAERLKGVDSTLKIQPAELGDSAVYLCASSSSGRAGTGELFFGEGSRLTVL.

CDR3 DNA: TGTGCCAGCAAGAAACAGCCGAACACTGAAGCTTTCTTT. It specifies CASKKQPNTEAFF. The V and J genes are TRBV28 and TRBJ1-1; D unresolved. V gave up 7 bases and J gave up 1 base, with 10 bases separating them. The V gene's germline CDR1 is MDHEN and CDR2 SYDVKM. This CDR3 has 13 residues.

CDR3 in amino acids: CASSAGGATGNTIYF. CDR3 sequence (DNA): TGCGCCAGCAGCGCAGGGGGCGCGACTGGAAACACCATATATTTT. V is TRBV5-1 and J is TRBJ1-3, with 8 bases aligning to TRBD1. In germline, CDR1 is SGHRS, CDR2 YFSETQ. V gave up 4 bases and J gave up 2 bases; unmatched junction bases: 5. The CDR3 loop spans 15 amino acids.

The rearrangement joins TRBV3-1 (or the pseudogene TRBV3-2) to TRBJ2-5; D is possibly TRBD2 (5 bases). Germline loops: CDR1 LGHDT, CDR2 YNNKEL (reference sequence). The CDR3 has 12 residues. V was cut by 5 bases and J by 6 bases, with 10 bases left in between. The CDR3 DNA is TGTGCCAGCAGCGTTCGAGGGAAGACCCAGTACTTC. Translation: CASSVRGKTQYF.

In its sample, this clone was seen a few times. The V and J genes are TRBV28 and TRBJ2-3; 7 bases are a match to TRBD1. V was pared by 6 bases and J by 1 base, with 4 bases of the junction left unmatched. Germline V CDR1 and CDR2: MDHEN, SYDVKM. CDR3 length: 14 residues. The CDR3 sequence is CASRTGQGTDTQYF. The CDR3 region has the DNA TGTGCCAGCAGAACCGGACAGGGCACAGATACGCAGTATTTT.

The chain links TRBV10-1 to TRBJ2-1, with D possibly TRBD2 on 5 matching bases. With 7 bases removed from V and 6 bases from J, the gap between germline ends came to 16 bases. The germline V gene has CDR1 WNHNN and CDR2 SYGVQD (reference sequence). The CDR3 consists of 14 residues. In nucleotides, the CDR3 is TGCGCCAGCAATAACGGGGATGACCTCAATGAGCAGTTCTTC. Its translation is CASNNGDDLNEQFF.

The V gene is TRBV5-1, the J gene TRBJ1-1; 7 bases map to TRBD1. The CDR3 totals 15 residues. V shed 3 bases, J shed 1 base, and the junction held 6 bases outside the gene matches. CDR1 is SGHRS, CDR2 YFSETQ, per germline. CDR3 in DNA: TGCGCCAGCAGCTCTGGACAGGCCGAGAACACTGAAGCTTTCTTT. Protein: CASSSGQAENTEAFF.

V gene TRBV2 combines with J gene TRBJ1-1; D is possibly TRBD1 (5 bases). CDR1 is SNHLY, CDR2 FYNNEI, per germline. Trimming took 3 bases from V and 4 from J, leaving 12 bases between them. The CDR3 loop spans 14 amino acids. CDR3 amino acids: CASSEGRGRTEAFF. The CDR3 nucleotides read TGTGCCAGCAGTGAGGGGAGGGGTCGCACTGAAGCTTTCTTT. The full variable domain, in which reference TRBV2 and TRBJ1-1 provide the parts outside the CDR3, is EPEVTQTPSHQVTQMGQEVILRCVPISNHLYFYWYRQILGQKVEFLVSFYNNEISEKSEIFDDQFSVERPDGSNFTLKIRSTKLEDSAMYFCASSEGRGRTEAFFGQGTRLTVV.

V is TRBV30 and J is TRBJ2-7, with 12 bases that match TRBD1. The CDR3 loop spans 14 amino acids. Germline lookup yields CDR1 GTSNPN and CDR2 SVGIG (reference sequence). The V segment lost 1 base and the J segment 5 bases; nucleotides outside the gene matches: 3. The CDR3 reads CAWSAGTGGNEQYF. CDR3 in DNA: TGTGCCTGGAGTGCCGGGACAGGGGGCAACGAGCAGTACTTC.

The chain links TRBV27 to TRBJ1-3; D may be TRBD1 (5 bases). Germline V gene lookup returns CDR1 MNHEY and CDR2 SMNVEV (reference sequence). This CDR3 comprises 14 residues. V lost 4 bases, J lost 3 bases, and 10 bases lay in between. DNA of the CDR3: TGTGCCAGCAGTTCTGGGACTAATGGAAACACCATATATTTT. Protein product: CASSSGTNGNTIYF.

This chain joins TRBV29-1 and TRBJ1-3; TRBD1 might be the D (6 bases). The CDR3 runs 14 residues. Trimming removed 4 bases at V and 0 bases at J, with 10 bases between. The germline CDR1 and CDR2 sequences are SQVTM and ANQGSEA. The CDR3 nucleotides read TGCAGCGTTGCCAGGGGTCTCTCTGGAAACACCATATATTTT. Translation: CSVARGLSGNTIYF.

This clone was seen more than once but under ten times. The CDR3 nucleotides read TGTGCCAGCAGTTTAAGAGGCAAAAACTATGGCTACACCTTC. Protein product: CASSLRGKNYGYTF. V is TRBV27 and J is TRBJ1-2; D call uncertain. Germline CDR1 reads MNHEY; CDR2 reads SMNVEV (reference sequence). V lost 2 bases, J lost 2 bases, and 9 bases lay in between. This CDR3 contains 14 residues.

V gene TRBV18 combines with J gene TRBJ2-7; TRBD1 matches 7 bases. The germline V gene encodes CDR1 KGHSH and CDR2 LQKENI. The length of the CDR3 is 13 residues. J gave up 2 bases and V 5 bases, and 3 bases lay outside the gene matches. DNA for the CDR3: TGTGCCAGCTCATCCGGGACAGCCTACGAGCAGTACTTC. As protein: CASSSGTAYEQYF.

V and J are TRBV3-1 (or the pseudogene TRBV3-2) and TRBJ2-7; TRBD1 agrees at 10 bases. The CDR3 length is 15 residues. After removal of 1 base from V and 5 bases from J, the junction contained 5 bases not matched to a gene. Germline CDR1 and CDR2: LGHDT and YNNKEL (reference sequence). The DNA of the CDR3 is TGTGCCAGCAGCCAAGGGACAGGGGGGCAGGACGAGCAGTACTTC. It translates to CASSQGTGGQDEQYF.

The chain is built from TRBV24-1 and TRBJ2-3, with 7 nucleotides matching TRBD1. The CDR3 loop spans 15 amino acids. V lost 4 bases to trimming and J lost 2 bases; unmatched junction nucleotides: 5. CDR1 is KGHDR, CDR2 SFDVKD, per germline. In DNA, the CDR3 is TGTGCCACCAGTGACCTGACAGGGACCACAGATACGCAGTATTTT. It codes for CATSDLTGTTDTQYF.

This chain connects TRBV5-1 to TRBJ2-1, with a weak D call TRBD2 (5 bases). V was pared by 4 bases and J by 2 bases, with 13 bases between. The CDR3 covers 15 residues. The germline gives CDR1 SGHRS, CDR2 YFSETQ. The chain's CDR3 is CASSNSLGPYNEQFF. In DNA, the CDR3 is TGCGCCAGCAGCAACTCACTAGGCCCCTACAATGAGCAGTTCTTC.